This is a list of T cell receptor beta chains from one sample in a study of blood T cell repertoires in COVID-19. This table comes from immunoSEQ multiplex PCR, and its TCRdb copy is limited to in-frame clones, with some not included. Among around 380,000 clones listed, 70% to 90% were seen once. The sequenced material came from PBMCs or T cells enriched from blood (not recorded which). The receptors were gathered from a man aged 25 to 40 who had recovered from COVID-19. The CDR3 runs from the conserved cysteine through the conserved F or W. D genes are given only for firm matches. Some rows have no size entry. The others give once, few or many, or a class for an expanded clone.

abundance	j_gene	v_gene	d_gene	CDR3aa	CDR3nt
-	TRBJ2-2	TRBV4-2	TRBD2	CASGTSGGELFF	TGTGCCAGCGGAACTAGCGGGGGGGAGCTGTTTTTT
once	TRBJ1-1	TRBV5-6	-	CASSLADRETEEAFF	TGTGCCAGCAGCTTGGCCGATCGGGAGACAGAAGAAGCTTTCTTT
-	TRBJ1-5	TRBV7-2	TRBD1	CASSSWDSRPQHF	TGTGCCAGCAGCTCATGGGACAGCCGGCCCCAGCATTTT
-	TRBJ2-7	TRBV4-3	-	CASSQTPTEYEQYF	TGCGCCAGCAGCCAAACCCCCACCGAGTACGAGCAGTACTTC
-	TRBJ1-6	TRBV6-5	TRBD1	CASRTGGNSPLHF	TGTGCCAGCAGGACAGGGGGAAACTCACCCCTCCACTTT
-	TRBJ1-6	TRBV4-1	-	CASSQERYRSGKFPLHF	TGCGCCAGCAGCCAAGAACGTTATAGATCCGGTAAATTCCCCCTCCACTTT
-	TRBJ2-3	TRBV24-1	-	CATSDSQVGDTQYF	TGTGCCACCAGTGATTCGCAGGTGGGAGATACGCAGTATTTT
-	TRBJ1-2	TRBV6-5	-	CASSRRGGPHYGYTF	TGTGCCAGCAGCCGCCGGGGGGGTCCCCACTATGGCTACACCTTC
few	TRBJ1-1	TRBV11-2	-	CASSLGLFTEAFF	TGTGCCAGCAGCTTGGGGCTATTTACTGAAGCTTTCTTT
once	TRBJ2-7	TRBV7-2	-	CASSLGLFTGEQYF	TGTGCCAGCAGCTTGGGGTTATTTACGGGGGAGCAGTACTTC
-	TRBJ2-2	TRBV27	-	CASSSTGMNTGELFF	TGTGCCAGCAGTTCTACAGGGATGAACACCGGGGAGCTGTTTTTT
-	TRBJ2-1	TRBV21-1	-	CASSKGLAGGPRYNEQFF	TGTGCCAGCAGCAAAGGTCTAGCGGGGGGGCCACGTTACAATGAGCAGTTCTTC
few	TRBJ1-5	TRBV10-2	-	CASSPGAGAVVAQHF	TGCGCCAGCAGCCCGGGGGCGGGAGCCGTGGTGGCCCAGCATTTT
-	TRBJ2-7	TRBV9	TRBD1	CASSAQGQTSYEQYF	TGTGCCAGCAGCGCCCAGGGACAGACCTCTTACGAGCAGTACTTC
-	TRBJ2-1	TRBV5-4	TRBD1	CASSEQGALYNEQFF	TGTGCCAGCAGCGAACAGGGGGCGCTCTACAATGAGCAGTTCTTC
-	TRBJ1-1	TRBV18	-	CASSQGTPTMKAFF	TGTGCCAGCTCACAAGGGACACCCACCATGAAAGCTTTCTTT
-	TRBJ1-5	TRBV7-2	TRBD1	CASSLEGQGGSQPQHF	TGTGCCAGCAGCTTAGAGGGACAGGGGGGATCTCAGCCCCAGCATTTT